A single sample is the source of the 32 T cell receptor beta chains below, sequenced in a study of T-cell reconstitution after alpha-beta-depleted transplantation in children. Unique molecular identifiers featured in how the TCRbeta library was prepared. TCRdb reprocessed the PCR reads with MiXCR, giving one entry per CDR3 protein. There are roughly 100,000 distinct CDR3 sequences in the sample; around 7.8% occur only once, and around 17% lies in the top ten. Sample: PBMCs, taken before TCRalphabeta/CD19-depleted stem cell transplant. These receptor sequences come from a boy between 2 and 10 years old with acute lymphoblastic leukemia, due to receive a stem cell transplant.

The count of this clonotype is one. For the CDR3, the DNA is TGTGCCAGCAGTGATTCCTCCATGGACTACACCTTC. Amino acid sequence: CASSDSSMDYTF. V gene TRBV2 combines with J gene TRBJ1-2; D uncertain. Germline V gene data show CDR1 as SNHLY and CDR2 as FYNNEI. This CDR3 is built from 12 residues. Trimming cost V 3 bases and J 10 bases, with 12 bases left between them.

Many counts were recorded for this clonotype. V gene TRBV6-1 combines with J gene TRBJ2-3; 12 bases are shared with TRBD2. With V trimmed by 3 bases and J by 6 bases, 4 bases remained unmatched. Germline values: CDR1 MNHNS, CDR2 SASEGT. The CDR3 runs 15 residues. The CDR3 DNA reads as TGTGCCAGCAGTGAGCTAGCGGGGGGGCCCGATACGCAGTATTTT. Protein: CASSELAGGPDTQYF.

This clonotype has ten or more counts. This chain uses TRBV2 with TRBJ2-3; 9 nucleotides line up with TRBD1. The CDR3 covers 14 residues. The V gene end was trimmed by 4 bases and the J gene end by 4 bases; junction bases not matched to a gene: 3. Germline V gene data show CDR1 as SNHLY and CDR2 as FYNNEI. The CDR3 DNA reads as TGTGCCAGCAGTGGGACAGGGGCCTCAGATACGCAGTATTTT. It encodes CASSGTGASDTQYF.

At least ten counts were recorded for this clonotype. The J gene is TRBJ2-7, the V gene TRBV20-1, with D tentatively TRBD1 or TRBD2 (5 bases each). The V and J ends lost 0 bases and 2 bases respectively, with 8 bases between them. Germline lookup yields CDR1 DFQATT and CDR2 SNEGSKA (reference sequence). The CDR3 extends over 13 amino acids. CDR3 sequence (DNA): TGCAGTGCTAGAGACAGGGACGCCTACGAGCAGTACTTC. Protein sequence: CSARDRDAYEQYF.

This clonotype has more than one count but fewer than ten. The CDR3 here is CASSRRENGDTQYF. In nucleotides, the CDR3 is TGTGCCAGCAGCCGCAGGGAGAATGGAGATACGCAGTATTTT. The V and J genes are TRBV3-1 and TRBJ2-3; D assignment may be TRBD1 or TRBD2 (5 bases each). CDR3 length: 14 amino acids. V was pared by 4 bases and J by 5 bases, with 13 bases between. Looked up from germline, CDR1 is LGHDT and CDR2 is YNNKEL (reference sequence).

This clonotype was counted at least ten times. CDR3 protein: CASSYSTSGGATQYF. The CDR3 nucleotides read TGTGCCAGCAGTTACTCGACTAGCGGGGGGGCAACGCAGTATTTT. The chain uses TRBV6-5 and TRBJ2-3; 14 bases are a match to TRBD2. J gave up 9 bases and V 0 bases, and 2 bases lay outside the gene matches. Germline lookup yields CDR1 MNHEY and CDR2 SVGAGI. This CDR3 comprises 15 residues.

This clonotype was recorded many times. This chain connects TRBV6-1 to TRBJ1-5, with D unresolved. There are 16 residues in the CDR3. V was trimmed by 2 bases and J by 0 bases, leaving 11 bases between them. Germline CDR1 MNHNS, CDR2 SASEGT. The CDR3 DNA reads as TGTGCCAGCAGTGAATTAGGAGCTTATAGCAATCAGCCCCAGCATTTT. Translated: CASSELGAYSNQPQHF.

The chain recombines TRBV7-9 with TRBJ1-2; D gene ambiguous. CDR1 and CDR2 from the germline V gene are SEHNR and FQNEAQ (reference sequence). This CDR3 has 13 amino acids. Trimming cost V 4 bases and J 4 bases, with 10 bases left between them. CDR3 in DNA: TGTGCCAGCAGCTGGAAAGATATCTATGGCTACACCTTC. Protein product: CASSWKDIYGYTF.

This rearrangement joins TRBV28 to TRBJ2-7, with D perhaps assigned TRBD1 or TRBD2 (5 bases each). In germline, CDR1 is MDHEN, CDR2 SYDVKM. V was shortened by 8 bases and J by 0 bases, with 20 bases between the two germline ends. The CDR3 is 16 residues long. The CDR3, as DNA: TGTGCCAGCGGGCCGGGGCAGGGTATAATCTCCTACGAGCAGTACTTC. Amino acids: CASGPGQGIISYEQYF.

This clonotype was counted many times. The CDR3 nucleotides are TGTGCCATCAGTGATCCAATAGCTACAGGGAACACTGAAGCTTTCTTT. Translated: CAISDPIATGNTEAFF. The V and J genes are TRBV10-3 and TRBJ1-1, with a weak D call TRBD1 (5 bases). Germline assignment: CDR1 ENHRY and CDR2 SYGVKD. The germline V and J ends were trimmed by 3 bases and 1 base, with 15 bases remaining between them. The CDR3 contains 16 residues.

This chain joins TRBV19 and TRBJ1-1, with no clear D. Germline CDR1 is LNHDA and CDR2 is SQIVND (reference sequence). Trimming pared 6 bases from V and 1 base from J, leaving 9 bases between. This CDR3 is 13 amino acids long. CDR3 DNA: TGTGCCAGTAGCCCGACCACGAACACTGAAGCTTTCTTT. It is translated as CASSPTTNTEAFF.

This clonotype has at least ten counts. The genes are TRBV12-3 or TRBV12-4 and TRBJ2-7, with 12 bases lining up with TRBD1. J gave up 5 bases and V 5 bases, and 13 bases lay outside the gene matches. CDR3 length: 17 amino acids. CDR3 nucleotide sequence: TGTGCCAGCAGTCCTTCAAAGGGGGGGACAGGGGGCCACGAGCAGTACTTC. Protein sequence: CASSPSKGGTGGHEQYF.

At least ten counts were recorded for this clonotype. The chain carries TRBV5-1 and TRBJ2-7; 8 bases are a match to TRBD1. CDR3 length equals 14 residues. Trimming at V came to 0 bases and at J to 6 bases, leaving 5 bases not matched to a gene. Germline V gene sequence: CDR1 SGHRS, CDR2 YFSETQ. This CDR3 reads CASSLGTGSSEQYF. CDR3 nucleotides: TGCGCCAGCAGCTTGGGGACAGGGAGTTCCGAGCAGTACTTC.

V is TRBV10-3 and J is TRBJ1-1; TRBD1 aligns across 12 bases. From germline, CDR1 is ENHRY and CDR2 SYGVKD. Losses at the gene ends were 9 bases for V and 5 bases for J; bases not matched to a gene: 10. CDR3 size: 15 residues. The CDR3 is CAIGTGGSRETEAFF. In DNA, the CDR3 is TGTGCCATAGGGACAGGGGGCTCTCGAGAAACTGAAGCTTTCTTT.

The V call is TRBV24-1, the J call TRBJ1-5, with 7 bases aligning to TRBD1. Germline V gene data show CDR1 as KGHDR and CDR2 as SFDVKD. Trimming at V came to 2 bases and at J to 5 bases, leaving 5 bases not matched to a gene. There are 15 residues in the CDR3. The DNA for the CDR3 is TGTGCCACCAGTGATTCTGGACAGGTCTATCAGCCCCAGCATTTT. Its translation is CATSDSGQVYQPQHF.

This clonotype has at least ten counts. V usage is TRBV5-1 and J usage is TRBJ2-6; no reliable D call. The CDR3 runs 17 residues. The germline gives CDR1 SGHRS, CDR2 YFSETQ. With 2 bases removed from V and 0 bases from J, the gap between germline ends came to 12 bases. DNA for the CDR3: TGCGCCAGCAGCTTTGTCAGACTGAACTCTGGGGCCAACGTCCTGACTTTC. It specifies CASSFVRLNSGANVLTF.

This clonotype appeared many times. V is TRBV5-1 and J is TRBJ2-3, with TRBD1 matching 8 bases. Per germline, CDR1 SGHRS and CDR2 YFSETQ. This CDR3 is 16 amino acids long. V lost 4 bases to trimming and J lost 4 bases; unmatched junction nucleotides: 11. As DNA, the CDR3 is TGCGCCAGCAGCACTACCGGGACAGGACCCTCAGATACGCAGTATTTT. Residues: CASSTTGTGPSDTQYF.

This clonotype was counted many times. In DNA, the CDR3 is TGTGCCAGCAGCCTCTACCCTCGGAACTATGGCTACACCTTC. It codes for CASSLYPRNYGYTF. The J gene is TRBJ1-2, the V gene TRBV12-3 or TRBV12-4; D uncertain. Trimming took 6 bases from V and 2 from J, leaving 13 bases between them. The CDR3 consists of 14 residues.

The genes are TRBV5-1 and TRBJ2-2, with D perhaps matching TRBD1 or TRBD2 (5 bases each). The germline V gene has CDR1 SGHRS and CDR2 YFSETQ. This CDR3 region has 14 residues. V lost 3 bases and J lost 12, with 18 bases in between. In DNA form, the CDR3 reads TGCGCCAGCAGCTCGGGTGGGGCCTCGGGGCAGCTGTTTTTT. Encoded protein: CASSSGGASGQLFF.

This clonotype was seen at least ten times. The rearrangement joins TRBV3-1 to TRBJ2-1; TRBD1 is a possible D gene (6 bases). CDR3 length: 17 residues. The V end lost 0 bases, the J end lost 0 bases, and 12 bases lay between the germline ends. Per germline, CDR1 LGHDT and CDR2 YNNKEL (reference sequence). CDR3 sequence (DNA): TGTGCCAGCAGCCAAGATGAGGGGGTCGGCTCCTACAATGAGCAGTTCTTC. It translates to CASSQDEGVGSYNEQFF.

The sample holds many counts of this clonotype. In DNA form, the CDR3 reads TGCAGTGCTAGTTCCTCCCTCCGGGGACCTGAAGCTTTCTTT. It translates to CSASSSLRGPEAFF. This chain joins TRBV20-1 and TRBJ1-1, with D maybe TRBD1 (5 bases). Germline values: CDR1 DFQATT, CDR2 SNEGSKA (reference sequence). V lost 3 bases, J lost 6 bases, and 17 bases lay in between. This CDR3 spans 14 amino acids.

The table lists this clonotype with many counts. This sequence joins TRBV29-1 and TRBJ2-1, with D possibly being TRBD1 or TRBD2 (6 bases each). Germline CDR1 reads SQVTM; CDR2 reads ANQGSEA. Trimming pared 2 bases from V and 0 bases from J, leaving 17 bases between. The CDR3 totals 17 residues. This chain's CDR3 is CSVENGSGASSYNEQFF. The CDR3 DNA reads TGCAGCGTTGAAAATGGGTCGGGGGCCAGCTCCTACAATGAGCAGTTCTTC.

The V gene is TRBV7-7, the J gene TRBJ2-5; 15 nucleotides match TRBD2. The CDR3 sequence is 15 residues long. V lost 4 bases and J lost 4; bases outside the gene matches: 1. Germline V gives CDR1 SSHAT, CDR2 FNYEAQ (reference sequence). CDR3 bases: TGTGCCAGCAGCTCGGGACTAGCGGGGGGAGAGACCCAGTACTTC. Translated, it gives CASSSGLAGGETQYF.

This chain links TRBV5-6 with TRBJ1-1; 8 nucleotides agree with TRBD1. The CDR3 covers 15 residues. J gave up 8 bases and V 0 bases, and 9 bases lay outside the gene matches. Per the germline V gene, CDR1 is SGHDT and CDR2 is YYEEEE. The CDR3 protein is CASSLVGQGRSEAFF. DNA for the CDR3: TGTGCCAGCAGCTTGGTCGGACAGGGTCGTTCCGAAGCTTTCTTT.

This chain joins TRBV20-1 and TRBJ2-7; 9 bases are shared with TRBD2. The germline CDR1 and CDR2 sequences are DFQATT and SNEGSKA (reference sequence). The CDR3 extends over 13 amino acids. V gave up 1 base and J gave up 4 bases; unmatched junction bases: 2. The CDR3 nucleotides are TGCAGTGCTAGAGTAAGCGGGGGGTACGAGCAGTACTTC. Protein sequence: CSARVSGGYEQYF.

This clonotype occurred a few times. V is TRBV7-9 and J is TRBJ2-3, with 8 bases identical to TRBD1. In germline, CDR1 is SEHNR, CDR2 FQNEAQ (reference sequence). The CDR3 consists of 15 residues. V shed 3 bases and J 1 base; nucleotides not matched to a gene: 3. In DNA, the CDR3 is TGTGCCAGCAGCTTTGGACAGGGAGGCACAGATACGCAGTATTTT. Protein product: CASSFGQGGTDTQYF.

This clonotype was detected ten times or more. The chain couples TRBV7-9 to TRBJ2-5, with TRBD1 matching over 7 bases. Unmatched junction bases numbered 7, after V lost 2 bases and J lost 4 bases. Per germline, CDR1 SEHNR and CDR2 FQNEAQ (reference sequence). The CDR3 consists of 15 residues. CDR3 DNA sequence: TGTGCCAGCAGCTTAATTTGGACAGGAGGAGAGACCCAGTACTTC. Its translation: CASSLIWTGGETQYF.

This rearrangement joins TRBV19 to TRBJ2-7, with 9 bases lining up with TRBD2. The germline gives CDR1 LNHDA, CDR2 SQIVND (reference sequence). The CDR3 is 14 residues long. Germline trimming cut 6 bases from V and 3 bases from J; bases unmatched to any gene: 6. The CDR3 reads CASRSSGGHYEQYF. The CDR3 DNA sequence: TGTGCCAGTAGGTCGAGCGGGGGGCACTACGAGCAGTACTTC.

This clonotype came up a few times. This chain joins TRBV20-1 and TRBJ2-2; TRBD2 matches at 9 bases. V shed 7 bases and J 3 bases; nucleotides not matched to a gene: 12. This CDR3 region has 16 residues. Germline CDR1 is DFQATT and CDR2 is SNEGSKA (reference sequence). The CDR3 DNA is TGCAGTGTTAGGAGTCCTGGCGGGGGGGACACCGGGGAGCTGTTTTTT. It translates to CSVRSPGGGDTGELFF.

At least ten counts were recorded for this clonotype. The chain couples TRBV12-3 or TRBV12-4 to TRBJ2-7; 9 bases agree with TRBD1. The CDR3 spans 15 residues. V shed 6 bases and J 5 bases; nucleotides not matched to a gene: 11. The CDR3 region is CASRPLPTGGNEQYF. CDR3 DNA sequence: TGTGCCAGCAGACCCCTTCCAACAGGGGGCAACGAGCAGTACTTC.

The chain carries TRBV12-3 or TRBV12-4 and TRBJ1-2; TRBD1 matches at 9 bases. V dropped 1 base and J dropped 6; count of bases not matched to a gene: 9. The CDR3 has 16 residues. The CDR3 region is CASSLVLPGTGNGYTF. The CDR3 DNA reads as TGTGCCAGCAGTTTAGTCCTTCCCGGGACAGGGAATGGCTACACCTTC.

This clonotype appeared a few times. V is TRBV12-3 or TRBV12-4 and J is TRBJ1-2; the D gene is possibly TRBD1 (6 bases). CDR3 length: 13 residues. The V and J ends lost 3 bases and 4 bases respectively, with 9 bases between them. The CDR3 loop reads CASSFNRAYGYTF. The CDR3 nucleotides read TGTGCCAGCAGTTTTAACAGGGCCTATGGCTACACCTTC.